The next 11 T cell receptor beta chains were all read from a single sample in a study of neurological immune-mediated disorders (dated by TCRdb to the late 2010s). The library was produced with 5' RACE. Sequencing took place on an Illumina HiSeq 2500. Using fastp trimming at Q25 and MiXCR clonotype assembly, TCRdb reanalyzed the public sequencing data and kept in-frame beta chains. Entries that share a CDR3 protein sequence are merged under the most common genes and DNA. The table for this sample lists tens of thousands of distinct CDR3 sequences; roughly 10% of them were counted only once. Of the sample, 5% to 8.5% falls within the top ten clones. The meaning of the sample's time point label: longitudinal time-point 1 (baseline). Sequencing used PBMCs. All receptors derive from a male donor with HTLV-1-associated myelopathy (HAM/TSP).

As to this clonotype: A much larger clone differs by one base, so this may be a read error. The genes are TRBV7-2 and TRBJ1-2; D uncertain. Germline V CDR1 and CDR2: SGHTA, FQGNSA. The germline V and J ends were trimmed by 4 bases and 3 bases, with 12 bases remaining between them. The CDR3 covers 14 residues. For the CDR3, the DNA is TGTGCCAGCAGCTACTGGAGCCCTTACTATGGCTACACCTTC. The encoded protein is CASSYWSPYYGYTF.

The table lists this clonotype with many counts. The chain links TRBV7-2 to TRBJ2-2; no clear D. Germline CDR1 and CDR2: SGHTA and FQGNSA. The ends were cut back, 0 bases at V and 2 bases at J, with 10 bases in the middle. The CDR3 spans 16 residues. CDR3 loop: CASSLAGTLNTGELFF. The CDR3 DNA follows: TGTGCCAGCAGCTTAGCCGGAACCCTAAACACCGGGGAGCTGTTTTTT.

This clonotype was recorded at least ten times. V gene TRBV4-1 combines with J gene TRBJ2-2, with 10 positions matching TRBD1. The CDR3 length is 17 residues. CDR1 is MGHRA and CDR2 is YSYEKL in the germline V gene. The J segment lost 5 bases and the V segment lost 3 bases, leaving 9 bases of the junction unmatched. The CDR3 here is CASSHRDRGLMTGELFF. DNA of the CDR3: TGCGCCAGCAGCCACCGCGACAGGGGGCTTATGACCGGGGAGCTGTTTTTT.

This clonotype was observed many times. V usage is TRBV6-5 and J usage is TRBJ2-2, with TRBD1 matching 11 bases. The ends lost 7 bases at V and 6 bases at J; junction bases unmatched: 10. The CDR3 is 16 residues long. CDR1 and CDR2 (germline): MNHEY, SVGAGI. The CDR3 is CASITNRDRGSGELFF. Written as DNA, the CDR3 is TGTGCCAGCATCACCAACCGGGACAGGGGGTCCGGGGAGCTGTTTTTT.

This clonotype was detected many times. The CDR3 DNA is TGCAGTGCTAGAGACGTGACCAAAAACATTCAGTACTTC. Translated: CSARDVTKNIQYF. The V call is TRBV20-1, the J call TRBJ2-4; D uncertain. This CDR3 contains 13 residues. V was trimmed by 0 bases and J by 2 bases, leaving 5 bases between them. Germline-derived CDR1 and CDR2 are DFQATT and SNEGSKA (reference sequence).

This clonotype was observed at least ten times. The chain carries TRBV6-2 or TRBV6-3 and TRBJ2-5, with 7 bases that match TRBD1. The CDR3 is 15 amino acids. The junction had 6 bases not matched to a gene; V was cut back by 4 bases and J by 1 base. The germline CDR1 and CDR2 sequences are MNHEY and SVGEGT. Written as DNA, the CDR3 is TGTGCCAGCAGTTCCCCAGGGGGAAGCCAAGAGACCCAGTACTTC. It specifies CASSSPGGSQETQYF.

At least ten counts were recorded for this clonotype. This chain joins TRBV28 and TRBJ1-2; no reliable D call. This CDR3 contains 12 residues. Trimming stripped 6 bases from V and 6 bases from J, with 11 bases between. CDR1 and CDR2 (germline): MDHEN, SYDVKM. The CDR3 bases are TGTGCCAGCAGCCCTACAACAGATGGCTACACCTTC. Its translation is CASSPTTDGYTF.

A note on this clonotype: Given a much more abundant clone one base away, this may be a read error. V gene TRBV3-1 combines with J gene TRBJ2-5; D possibly matches TRBD1 or TRBD2 (7 bases each). The CDR3 loop spans 15 amino acids. CDR1 and CDR2 from the germline V gene are LGHDT and YNNKEL (reference sequence). This CDR3 is CVSTLTTGRGETQYF. In DNA form, the CDR3 reads TGTGTCAGCACCCTGACGACAGGGAGGGGAGAGACCCAGTACTTC.

There are many counts of this clonotype. The V call is TRBV15, the J call TRBJ1-1, with 9 bases identical to TRBD1. V shed 5 bases and J 0 bases; nucleotides not matched to a gene: 1. CDR3 length: 14 residues. CDR1 LNHNV and CDR2 YYDKDF come from the germline V gene (reference sequence). The CDR3 DNA reads TGTGCCACCAGCTGGGACAGGGTGAACACTGAAGCTTTCTTT. Translation gives CATSWDRVNTEAFF.

Ten or more counts support this clonotype. The chain is built from TRBV20-1 and TRBJ1-2, with 7 bases that match TRBD1. J lost 1 base, V lost 5 bases, and 7 bases had no gene match. The CDR3 sequence is 14 residues long. Germline V gene sequence: CDR1 DFQATT, CDR2 SNEGSKA (reference sequence). The CDR3 protein is CSAVTGENNYGYTF. CDR3 sequence (DNA): TGCAGTGCTGTTACAGGGGAAAATAACTATGGCTACACCTTC.

This clonotype came up many times. This chain connects TRBV5-1 to TRBJ1-2; 7 bases fit TRBD1. The CDR3 is 14 amino acids. Losses at the gene ends were 1 base for V and 4 bases for J; bases not matched to a gene: 4. Germline CDR1 and CDR2: SGHRS and YFSETQ. CDR3 sequence reads: CASSLRQGSYGYTF. For the CDR3, the DNA is TGCGCCAGCAGCTTGCGACAGGGCTCCTATGGCTACACCTTC.